This T cell receptor beta chain came from a study of blood T cells in healthy people across ages. Isolated per sample were at least 7 million PBMCs. Trimming removed 1 base at V and 5 bases at J, with 12 bases between. The CDR3 spans 15 residues. Germline-derived CDR1 and CDR2 are SGHDN and FVKESK. A second PCR of roughly 7 to 11 cycles used a sample-barcoded 5' primer and a J-beta primer mix. Each of the cDNA molecules was tagged by a template-switch adaptor with 12 random nucleotides. Every individual sample yielded 3 million or more paired-end reads (each containing CDR3). One entry per CDR3 protein results from TCRdb running MiXCR on the 5' RACE reads. The sample gives over 1,500,000 distinct CDR3 sequences, about 39% of which show up once; 20% to 25% is in the top ten.

The V and J genes are TRBV14 and TRBJ2-1, with D possibly TRBD2 on 6 matching bases. This clonotype was sampled from a human donor in good health. Sequencing was done on a sample of blood. CDR3 nucleotide sequence: TGTGCCAGCAGCCAAGGGCGGGGCCAGAACAATGAGCAGTTCTTC. Translated, it gives CASSQGRGQNNEQFF. The full variable domain, rest sourced from reference TRBV14 and TRBJ2-1, is EAGVTQFPSHSVIEKGQTVTLRCDPISGHDNLYWYRRVMGKEIKFLLHFVKESKQDESGMPNNRFLAERTGGTYSTLKVQPAELEDSGVYFCASSQGRGQNNEQFFGPGTRLTVL.